This TCR beta chain was sequenced for a study of blood T cell repertoires in COVID-19. Study details: The cDNA or gDNA used as material had been derived from T cells, B-cell-depleted T cells, or PBMCs.

In the original workflow: Amplified reference gene primers provided the basis for estimating nucleated cell counts. Sequencing was performed with immunoSEQ multiplex PCR; in TCRdb, only in-frame clones are kept and a portion is missing. That table supplies the V and J calls and clone size; D and trimming were determined from the DNA. The repertoire holds 200,000 to 250,000 clones, with roughly nine tenths as singletons. Participants spanned ages about 18 to 95 years and resided in roughly 22 US areas. Cohort placement rested on clinical history that participants reported themselves. Germline V CDR1 and CDR2: SGHTA, FQGTGA. V lost 5 bases, J lost 1 base, and 8 bases lay in between. The length of the CDR3 is 13 residues.

Sequencing was performed on PBMCs or T cells enriched from blood (not recorded which). This clonotype was sampled from a young woman in a cohort exposed to, infected with or recovered from COVID-19 (not recorded which). The rearrangement uses TRBV7-3 and TRBJ1-1; TRBD1 might be the D (5 bases). CDR3 sequence: CASSRTRNTEAFF. As DNA, the CDR3 is TGTGCCAGCAGCAGGACAAGGAACACTGAAGCTTTCTTT.